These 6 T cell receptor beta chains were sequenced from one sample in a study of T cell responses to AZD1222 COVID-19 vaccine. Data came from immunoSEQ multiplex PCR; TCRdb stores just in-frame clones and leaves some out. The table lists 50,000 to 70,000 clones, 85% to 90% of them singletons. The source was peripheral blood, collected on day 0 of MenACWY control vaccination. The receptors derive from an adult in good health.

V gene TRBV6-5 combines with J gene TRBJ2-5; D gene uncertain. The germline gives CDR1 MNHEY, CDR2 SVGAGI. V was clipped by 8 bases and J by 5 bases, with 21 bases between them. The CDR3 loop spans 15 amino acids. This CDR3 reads CASLQDPTPRETQYF. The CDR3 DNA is TGTGCCAGCCTTCAAGACCCAACACCTAGGGAGACCCAGTACTTC.

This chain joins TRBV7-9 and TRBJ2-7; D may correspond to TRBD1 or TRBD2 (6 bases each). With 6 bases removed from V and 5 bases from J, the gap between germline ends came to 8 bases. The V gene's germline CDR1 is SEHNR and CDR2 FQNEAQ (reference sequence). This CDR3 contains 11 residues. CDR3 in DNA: TGTGCCAGCAGGGGGGGCCACGAGCAGTACTTC. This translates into CASRGGHEQYF.

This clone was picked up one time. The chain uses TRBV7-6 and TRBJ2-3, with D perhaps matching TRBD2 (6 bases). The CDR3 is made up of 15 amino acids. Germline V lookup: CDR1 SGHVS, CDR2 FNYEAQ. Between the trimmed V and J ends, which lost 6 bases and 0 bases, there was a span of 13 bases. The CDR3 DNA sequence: TGTGCCAGCAGTCGGAGCGGGTTTAGCACAGATACGCAGTATTTT. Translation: CASSRSGFSTDTQYF.

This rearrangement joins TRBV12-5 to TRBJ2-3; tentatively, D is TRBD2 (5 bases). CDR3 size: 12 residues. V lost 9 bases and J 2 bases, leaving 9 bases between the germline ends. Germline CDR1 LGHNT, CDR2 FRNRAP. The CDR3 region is CASGETTDTQYF. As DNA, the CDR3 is TGTGCTAGCGGGGAAACCACAGATACGCAGTATTTT.

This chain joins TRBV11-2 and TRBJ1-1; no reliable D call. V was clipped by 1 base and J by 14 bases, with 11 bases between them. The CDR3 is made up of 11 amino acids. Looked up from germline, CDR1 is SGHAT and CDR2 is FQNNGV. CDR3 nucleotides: TGTGCCAGCAGCTTAGGGACGGTTGGCTTCTTT. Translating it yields CASSLGTVGFF.

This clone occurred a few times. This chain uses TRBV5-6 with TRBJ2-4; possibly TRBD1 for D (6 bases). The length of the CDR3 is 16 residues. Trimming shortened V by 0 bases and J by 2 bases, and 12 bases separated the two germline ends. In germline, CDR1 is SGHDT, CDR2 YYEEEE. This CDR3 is CASSLGAGDSKNIQYF. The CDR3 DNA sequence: TGTGCCAGCAGCTTGGGGGCAGGGGATTCCAAAAACATTCAGTACTTC.